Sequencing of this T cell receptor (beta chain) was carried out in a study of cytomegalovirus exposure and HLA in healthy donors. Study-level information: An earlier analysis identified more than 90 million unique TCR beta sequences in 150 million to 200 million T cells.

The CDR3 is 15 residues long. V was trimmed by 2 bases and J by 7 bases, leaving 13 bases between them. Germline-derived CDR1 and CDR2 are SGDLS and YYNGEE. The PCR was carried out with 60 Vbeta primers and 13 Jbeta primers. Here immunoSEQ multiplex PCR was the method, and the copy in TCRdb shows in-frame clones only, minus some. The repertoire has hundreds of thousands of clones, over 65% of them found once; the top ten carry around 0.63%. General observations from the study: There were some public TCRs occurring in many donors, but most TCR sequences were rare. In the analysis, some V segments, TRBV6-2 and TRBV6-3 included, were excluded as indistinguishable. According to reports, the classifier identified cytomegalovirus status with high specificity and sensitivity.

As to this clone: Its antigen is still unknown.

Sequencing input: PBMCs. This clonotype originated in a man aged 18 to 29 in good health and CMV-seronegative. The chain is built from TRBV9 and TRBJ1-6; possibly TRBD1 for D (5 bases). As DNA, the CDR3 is TGTGCCAGCAGCGTTACGACAGCTGGGAATTCACCCCTCCACTTT. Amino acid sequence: CASSVTTAGNSPLHF.